This record covers a single TCR beta chain. Authors' analysis steps: Scientists estimated how many nucleated cells there were by amplifying reference gene primers. Method: immunoSEQ multiplex PCR; TCRdb's copy keeps in-frame clones and lacks some. V and J calls and clone size are as listed in that table; D and trimming were resolved from the DNA. The data show roughly 250,000 clones, with approximately 80% seen just once and 2.5% to 3% held by the top ten. The data were obtained in a study of blood T cell repertoires in COVID-19. The wider study: The samples span acute and convalescent COVID-19 from the United States, Italy and Spain. Nucleic acid was either cDNA or gDNA, and it came from T cells, B-cell-depleted T cells, or PBMCs.

Germline V gene lookup returns CDR1 SGDLS and CDR2 YYNGEE. V was clipped by 3 bases and J by 2 bases; unmatched bases: 7. This CDR3 has 15 residues. Sequences were obtained from peripheral blood. This chain connects TRBV9 to TRBJ2-7; TRBD2 matches 8 bases. This clonotype was sampled from a woman aged 55 to 70 with active or convalescent COVID-19. CDR3 nucleotides: TGTGCCAGCAGCGCCCAACTAGCGGCACCCTACGAGCAGTACTTC. Its translation is CASSAQLAAPYEQYF.